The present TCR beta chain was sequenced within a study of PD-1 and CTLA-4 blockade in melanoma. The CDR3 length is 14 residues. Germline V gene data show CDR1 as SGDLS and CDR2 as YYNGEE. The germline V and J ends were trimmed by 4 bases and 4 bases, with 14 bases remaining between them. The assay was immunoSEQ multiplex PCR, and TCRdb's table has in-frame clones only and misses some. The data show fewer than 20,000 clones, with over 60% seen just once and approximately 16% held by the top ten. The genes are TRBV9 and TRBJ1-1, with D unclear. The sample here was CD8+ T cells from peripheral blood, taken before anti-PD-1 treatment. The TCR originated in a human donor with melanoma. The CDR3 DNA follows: TGTGCCAGCAGCCCTCAAGGAGCGGGCACTGAAGCTTTCTTT. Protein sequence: CASSPQGAGTEAFF.